This entry is about one T cell receptor beta chain. Authors' processing steps: Cell counts per sample came from amplifying reference gene primers. Clones were sequenced by immunoSEQ multiplex PCR, and TCRdb holds only the in-frame ones, with some missing. V, J and clone size are those of that table, while D and trimming were read from the DNA. In the table there are 200,000 to 250,000 clones, around 80% of which are singletons. This specimen belongs to a study of blood T cell repertoires in COVID-19. The overall study: PBMCs, B-cell-depleted T cells, or T cells provided the cDNA or gDNA that made up the material.

Trimming removed 3 bases from V and 0 bases from J, with 6 bases in between. The CDR3 runs to 14 residues. The germline V gene encodes CDR1 KGHDR and CDR2 SFDVKD. Sequences were obtained from peripheral blood. V is TRBV24-1 and J is TRBJ2-3; tentative D call: TRBD1 (5 bases). This sequence originates from a man aged 45 to 65 with active or convalescent COVID-19. The CDR3 DNA reads TGTGCCACCAGTGATCCAGGGAGCACAGATACGCAGTATTTT. Encoded protein: CATSDPGSTDTQYF.